Described below is a single T cell receptor beta chain sequence and its context. TCRdb reanalysed the RT-PCR reads using MiXCR and keeps one entry per CDR3 protein. The sample contains hundreds of thousands of distinct CDR3 sequences, approximately 16% of which appear only once. Germline assignment: CDR1 MNHEY and CDR2 SVGEGT. Trimming removed 4 bases from V and 3 bases from J; junction bases left unmatched: 8. This CDR3 region has 15 residues. This record belongs to a study of patients and donors after allogeneic stem cell transplantation. The sequence derives from a human donor who was either an allogeneic HSCT recipient or a stem cell or donor lymphocyte infusion donor (not recorded which). It is not recorded whose cells these are; they may come from a transplant donor. This chain connects TRBV6-2 or TRBV6-3 to TRBJ2-7, with 8 bases fitting TRBD2. The sample was blood, either unsorted or a sorted T cell fraction (not recorded which). CDR3 sequence: CASSSRAGGGYEQYF. For the CDR3, the DNA is TGTGCCAGCAGTTCTCGTGCGGGGGGCGGCTACGAGCAGTACTTC.